The entry below describes one T cell receptor beta chain. Germline values: CDR1 SGHVS, CDR2 FNYEAQ. Germline trimming cut 5 bases from V and 4 bases from J; bases unmatched to any gene: 11. The CDR3 has 16 amino acids. The data originate from a study of cytomegalovirus exposure and HLA in healthy donors. Vbeta (60) and Jbeta (13) primers were used in the PCR. Produced via immunoSEQ multiplex PCR; TCRdb's table is partial and in-frame only. The sample includes roughly 190,000 clones, over 80% of them seen just once. The receptor was derived from a man between 35 and 55 years old in good health and CMV-seropositive. Sequenced sample: PBMCs. The chain joins TRBV7-6 to TRBJ2-5, with 9 positions matching TRBD1. DNA of the CDR3: TGTGCCAGCAGCCTTCAAACCGGGACAGGGCGAGAGACCCAGTACTTC. It is translated as CASSLQTGTGRETQYF. Complete variable domain (other parts from reference TRBV7-6 and TRBJ2-5): GAGVSQSPRYKVTKRGQDVALRCDPISGHVSLYWYRQALGQGPEFLTYFNYEAQQDKSGLPNDRFSAERPEGSISTLTIQRTEQRDSAMYRCASSLQTGTGRETQYFGPGTRLLVL.